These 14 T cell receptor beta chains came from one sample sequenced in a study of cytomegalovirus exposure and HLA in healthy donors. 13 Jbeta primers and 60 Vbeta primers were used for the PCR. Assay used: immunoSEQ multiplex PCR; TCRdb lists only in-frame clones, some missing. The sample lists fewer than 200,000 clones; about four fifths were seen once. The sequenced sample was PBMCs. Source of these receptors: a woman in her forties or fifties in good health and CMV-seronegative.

The CDR3 sequence is CASSLTGGPHEQYF. The DNA of the CDR3 is TGTGCCAGCAGCTTGACGGGGGGGCCCCACGAGCAGTACTTC. The V gene is TRBV5-4, the J gene TRBJ2-7; 8 nucleotides line up with TRBD2. This CDR3 has 14 amino acids. Germline V gene sequence: CDR1 SGHNT, CDR2 YYREEE (reference sequence). Unmatched junction bases numbered 5, after V lost 1 base and J lost 5 bases.

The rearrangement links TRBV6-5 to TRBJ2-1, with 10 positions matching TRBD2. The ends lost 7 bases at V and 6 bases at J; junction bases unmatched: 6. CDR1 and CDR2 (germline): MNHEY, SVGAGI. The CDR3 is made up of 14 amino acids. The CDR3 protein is CASTGLAEGNEQFF. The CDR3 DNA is TGTGCCAGCACTGGACTAGCGGAGGGCAATGAGCAGTTCTTC.

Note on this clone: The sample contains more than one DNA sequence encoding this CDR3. The DNA of the CDR3 is TGTGCCAGCAGCCGGGACAACCAAGAGACCCAGTACTTC. Translation gives CASSRDNQETQYF. The V gene is TRBV28, the J gene TRBJ2-5; a possible D gene is TRBD1 (6 bases). Per germline, CDR1 MDHEN and CDR2 SYDVKM. The CDR3 consists of 13 residues. Trimming left V 6 bases short and J 0 bases short, with 8 bases between.

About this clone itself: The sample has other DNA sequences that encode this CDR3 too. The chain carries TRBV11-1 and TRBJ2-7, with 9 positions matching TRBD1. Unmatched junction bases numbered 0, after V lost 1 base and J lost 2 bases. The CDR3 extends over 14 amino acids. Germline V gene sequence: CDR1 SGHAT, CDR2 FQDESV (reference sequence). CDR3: CASSLGQGAYEQYF. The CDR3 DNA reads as TGTGCCAGCAGCTTAGGACAGGGGGCCTACGAGCAGTACTTC.

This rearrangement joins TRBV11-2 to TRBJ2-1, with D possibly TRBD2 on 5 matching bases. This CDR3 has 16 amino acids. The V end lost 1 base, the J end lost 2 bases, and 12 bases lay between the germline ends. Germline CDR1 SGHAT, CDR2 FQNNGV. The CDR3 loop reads CASSLGGSTPYNEQFF. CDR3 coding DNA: TGTGCCAGCAGCTTAGGAGGGAGTACCCCCTACAATGAGCAGTTCTTC.

CDR3: CAAGRNYNEQFF. In nucleotides, the CDR3 is TGTGCCGCGGGACGAAACTACAATGAGCAGTTCTTC. The genes are TRBV7-9 and TRBJ2-1, with a possible D match to TRBD2 (6 bases). CDR1 is SEHNR, CDR2 FQNEAQ, per germline (reference sequence). V was shortened by 11 bases and J by 3 bases, with 11 bases between the two germline ends. The CDR3 length is 12 residues.

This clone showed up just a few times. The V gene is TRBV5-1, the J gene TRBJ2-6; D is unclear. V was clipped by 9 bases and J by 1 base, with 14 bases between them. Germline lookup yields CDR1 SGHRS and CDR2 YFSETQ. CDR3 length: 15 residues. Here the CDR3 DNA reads TGCGCCACAGCCCCCCCCGGGTCTGGGGCCAACGTCCTGACTTTC. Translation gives CATAPPGSGANVLTF.

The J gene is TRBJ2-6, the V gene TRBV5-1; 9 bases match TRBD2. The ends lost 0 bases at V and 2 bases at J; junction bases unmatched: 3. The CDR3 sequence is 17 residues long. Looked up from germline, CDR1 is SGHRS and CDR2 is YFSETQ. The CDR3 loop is CASSLVLAGAGANVLTF. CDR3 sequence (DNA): TGCGCCAGCAGCTTGGTATTAGCGGGAGCTGGGGCCAACGTCCTGACTTTC.

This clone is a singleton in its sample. This chain's CDR3 is CASSSVAGVQHTGELFF. DNA of the CDR3: TGCGCCAGCAGCTCGGTAGCGGGGGTACAACACACCGGGGAGCTGTTTTTT. The chain employs TRBV5-1 and TRBJ2-2; TRBD2 aligns across 9 bases. The CDR3 sequence is 17 residues long. CDR1 SGHRS and CDR2 YFSETQ come from the germline V gene. The junction had 9 bases not matched to a gene; V was cut back by 3 bases and J by 3 bases.

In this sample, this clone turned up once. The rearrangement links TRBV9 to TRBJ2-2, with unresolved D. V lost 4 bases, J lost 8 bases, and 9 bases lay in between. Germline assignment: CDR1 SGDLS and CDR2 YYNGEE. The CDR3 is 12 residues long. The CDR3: CASSFTLGELFF. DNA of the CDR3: TGTGCCAGCAGCTTTACTCTGGGGGAGCTGTTTTTT. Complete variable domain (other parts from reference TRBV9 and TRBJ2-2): DSGVTQTPKHLITATGQRVTLRCSPRSGDLSVYWYQQSLDQGLQFLIQYYNGEERAKGNILERFSAQQFPDLHSELNLSSLELGDSALYFCASSFTLGELFFGEGSRLTVL.

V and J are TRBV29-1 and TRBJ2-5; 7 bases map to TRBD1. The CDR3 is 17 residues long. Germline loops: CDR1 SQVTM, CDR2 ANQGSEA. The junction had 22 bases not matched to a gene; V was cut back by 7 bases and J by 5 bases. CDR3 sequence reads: CSAAPSGGIVYGETQYF. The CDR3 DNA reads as TGCAGCGCCGCCCCTTCAGGGGGAATAGTCTACGGGGAGACCCAGTACTTC.

For the CDR3, the DNA is TGTGCCAGCAGTGACGACAAAACCGGAGGCTATGGCTACACCTTC. This encodes CASSDDKTGGYGYTF. The rearrangement joins TRBV25-1 to TRBJ1-2; the D is unclear. Trimming removed 3 bases from V and 4 bases from J, with 15 bases in between. From germline, CDR1 is MGHDK and CDR2 SYGVNS. The CDR3 has 15 amino acids.

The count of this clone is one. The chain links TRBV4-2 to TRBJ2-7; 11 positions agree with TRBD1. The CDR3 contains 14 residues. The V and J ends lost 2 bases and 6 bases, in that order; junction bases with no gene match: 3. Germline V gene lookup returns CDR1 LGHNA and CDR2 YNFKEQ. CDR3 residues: CASSQRTGGVEQYF. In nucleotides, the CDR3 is TGTGCCAGCAGCCAAAGGACAGGGGGCGTCGAGCAGTACTTC.

The CDR3 nucleotides read TGTGCCAGCAGCCGGGACACAACCGGGGAGCTGTTTTTT. It specifies CASSRDTTGELFF. The chain links TRBV6-5 to TRBJ2-2; a possible D gene is TRBD1 (6 bases). Germline CDR1 MNHEY, CDR2 SVGAGI. V was clipped by 6 bases and J by 5 bases, with 10 bases between them. The CDR3 is 13 amino acids.